The clone carrying this T cell receptor beta chain was counted a few times. The antigen is undetermined. The length of the CDR3 is 14 residues. Germline CDR1 reads SGHTA; CDR2 reads FQGTGA. Trimming took 2 bases from V and 7 from J, leaving 14 bases between them. The repertoire was sequenced with immunoSEQ multiplex PCR; TCRdb's copy has only in-frame clones and lacks some. This table has 440,000 or so clones, roughly 88% appearing once. The data were obtained in a study of Ad26.COV2.S vaccination and SARS-CoV-2 variants. Findings of the study overall: Substantial response breadth was reportedly seen for spike-specific CD8+ and CD4+ T cells after vaccination.

Stated treatment: some 19 received Ad26.COV2.S at low or high dose, single or two shots; roughly five received placebo; per-sample allocation not given. On day 63 after the first injection, vaccine and placebo recipients gave samples. Vaccine was an Ad26 vector expressing Wuhan-strain SARS-CoV-2 spike. The receptor comes from a person aged 18-65 years who received the Ad26.COV2.S COVID-19 vaccine or a placebo. The V gene is TRBV7-3, the J gene TRBJ2-5; tentative D call: TRBD1 (5 bases). Here the sequenced sample was peripheral blood, taken in a trial of Ad26.COV2.S vaccine versus placebo. CDR3 in DNA: TGTGCCAGCAGCTTATCGGCAGGGTCAGGGACCCAGTACTTC. Its translation: CASSLSAGSGTQYF.